Here is one T cell receptor beta chain with its context. This sample was taken from a study of blood T cell repertoires in COVID-19. Background on the study: Both acute and convalescent COVID-19 samples were obtained from the United States, Italy and Spain. Sources were T cells, B-cell-depleted T cells, or PBMCs; the material itself was cDNA or gDNA.

Per the original methods: Estimates of nucleated cell counts were drawn from the amplification of reference gene primers. The table came from immunoSEQ multiplex PCR; TCRdb's copy has only in-frame clones and leaves some out. Clonal size and the V and J genes are those of that table, whereas D and trimming came from the DNA. The sample carries approximately 290,000 clones, approximately 89% recorded once. Trimming cost V 1 base and J 7 bases, with 13 bases left between them. Per germline, CDR1 MNHEY and CDR2 SMNVEV (reference sequence). This CDR3 contains 14 residues. The sequence came from a woman aged 55-70 years with acute or convalescent COVID-19. The gene calls are TRBV27 and TRBJ1-1; the D gene is possibly TRBD1 (5 bases). The source material was peripheral blood. The CDR3 coding sequence is TGTGCCAGCAGTTTATGGGGGGATTCAGGTGAAGCTTTCTTT. Its translation: CASSLWGDSGEAFF.